The rows below give T cell receptor beta chains drawn from one sample of a study of a mutant IDH1 vaccine in newly diagnosed glioma. This table comes from immunoSEQ multiplex PCR, and its TCRdb copy is limited to in-frame clones, with some not included. The sample records 70,000 or so clones, around 87% being singletons. These receptors have no identified antigens. The material was PBMCs, obtained from a glioma patient whose treatment included an IDH1 peptide vaccine. These receptors originate from a man aged 25-45 years with glioma. Both conserved end residues are part of each CDR3. Clone sizes are given selectively: once, few, many, or a class where the clone is expanded.

v_gene: TRBV28
j_gene: TRBJ1-1
abundance: -
CDR3aa: CASSFSSLGVYKAFF

v_gene: TRBV18
j_gene: TRBJ1-2
abundance: -
CDR3aa: CASSPDSYGYTF

v_gene: TRBV19
j_gene: TRBJ1-4
abundance: -
CDR3aa: CASSVRRDRANEKLFF

v_gene: TRBV5-6
j_gene: TRBJ2-7
abundance: once
CDR3aa: CASSSGLGIREQYF

v_gene: TRBV9
j_gene: TRBJ2-3
abundance: once
CDR3aa: CASSVSSGGTGITDTQYF

v_gene: TRBV30
j_gene: TRBJ2-1
abundance: -
CDR3aa: CAWSLAGIYNEQFF

v_gene: TRBV9
j_gene: TRBJ1-1
abundance: -
CDR3aa: CASSTGLSNTEAFF

v_gene: TRBV30
j_gene: TRBJ2-3
abundance: -
CDR3aa: CAWSVGRITDTQYF

v_gene: TRBV19
j_gene: TRBJ1-1
abundance: once
CDR3aa: CASSSRQGMNTEAFF

v_gene: TRBV7-3
j_gene: TRBJ1-2
abundance: -
CDR3aa: CASSKSGPGFGYTF

v_gene: TRBV30
j_gene: -
abundance: -
CDR3aa: CAWSVGAVVEQYF

v_gene: TRBV9
j_gene: TRBJ2-3
abundance: -
CDR3aa: CASSPGWQDTQYF

v_gene: TRBV4-2
j_gene: TRBJ1-1
abundance: -
CDR3aa: CASSQETGNTEAFF

v_gene: TRBV7-2
j_gene: TRBJ2-3
abundance: -
CDR3aa: CASSLGLSGSVADTQYF

v_gene: TRBV2
j_gene: TRBJ2-3
abundance: -
CDR3aa: CASRTSGGRTDTQYF

v_gene: TRBV5-1
j_gene: TRBJ1-1
abundance: -
CDR3aa: CASSPVRGNTEAFF

v_gene: TRBV18
j_gene: TRBJ1-3
abundance: -
CDR3aa: CASSPEASSGNTIYF

v_gene: TRBV2
j_gene: TRBJ2-1
abundance: -
CDR3aa: CASNSRQPYNEQFF

v_gene: TRBV9
j_gene: TRBJ2-1
abundance: -
CDR3aa: CASSLAGEYNEQFF

v_gene: TRBV30
j_gene: TRBJ2-5
abundance: -
CDR3aa: CAWSARMRETQYF

v_gene: TRBV30
j_gene: TRBJ1-6
abundance: -
CDR3aa: CAWDRGGASPLHF

v_gene: TRBV27
j_gene: TRBJ1-1
abundance: few
CDR3aa: CASSLGLVTEAFF

v_gene: TRBV18
j_gene: TRBJ1-6
abundance: -
CDR3aa: CATSVDFSPLHF

v_gene: TRBV7-2
j_gene: TRBJ2-2
abundance: -
CDR3aa: CASRHTSGGTGELFF

v_gene: TRBV15
j_gene: TRBJ1-3
abundance: -
CDR3aa: CATSPLGGPGNTIYF

v_gene: TRBV5-4
j_gene: TRBJ2-7
abundance: once
CDR3aa: CASSLGQYEQYF

v_gene: TRBV28
j_gene: TRBJ1-4
abundance: -
CDR3aa: CASKLGGGSDEKLFF

v_gene: TRBV19
j_gene: TRBJ2-2
abundance: -
CDR3aa: CASSQEHLPNTGELFF

v_gene: TRBV9
j_gene: TRBJ2-5
abundance: -
CDR3aa: CASSVAYQETQYF

v_gene: TRBV5-1
j_gene: TRBJ2-7
abundance: once
CDR3aa: CASSLRDSVGEQYF

v_gene: TRBV25-1
j_gene: TRBJ1-4
abundance: few
CDR3aa: CASSPWREKLFF

v_gene: TRBV5-4
j_gene: TRBJ2-6
abundance: -
CDR3aa: CASSPNGASGANVLTF

v_gene: TRBV7-2
j_gene: TRBJ1-1
abundance: -
CDR3aa: CASSPQGGQGTEAFF

v_gene: TRBV4-3
j_gene: TRBJ2-2
abundance: -
CDR3aa: CASSRAGQSYLAGELFF

v_gene: TRBV27
j_gene: TRBJ1-3
abundance: -
CDR3aa: CASSLTVGNTIYF

v_gene: TRBV30
j_gene: TRBJ2-3
abundance: -
CDR3aa: CATNTDTDTQYF

v_gene: TRBV5-1
j_gene: TRBJ2-1
abundance: -
CDR3aa: CASSLGGTPADLNEQFF

v_gene: TRBV4-2
j_gene: TRBJ2-1
abundance: -
CDR3aa: CASSLRTSGGPGNEQFF

v_gene: TRBV7-9
j_gene: TRBJ1-2
abundance: -
CDR3aa: CASSSGAGGYTF

v_gene: TRBV6-1
j_gene: TRBJ1-2
abundance: -
CDR3aa: CASMGRWRANYGYTF

v_gene: TRBV9
j_gene: TRBJ1-2
abundance: -
CDR3aa: CASSPRSGGAGYGYTF

v_gene: TRBV6-4
j_gene: TRBJ2-3
abundance: few
CDR3aa: CASSDAGTGGPDTQYF

v_gene: TRBV7-9
j_gene: TRBJ1-1
abundance: medium-sized
CDR3aa: CASRKTAEAFF

v_gene: TRBV10-3
j_gene: TRBJ1-1
abundance: -
CDR3aa: CAIMSAVPGGNEAFF

v_gene: TRBV6-1
j_gene: TRBJ1-5
abundance: -
CDR3aa: CASLPSRSNQPQHF

v_gene: TRBV30
j_gene: TRBJ2-5
abundance: once
CDR3aa: CAWSHYGGRETQYF